This is a list of T cell receptor beta chains from one sample in a study of blood T cell repertoires in COVID-19. Sequencing used immunoSEQ multiplex PCR; TCRdb keeps in-frame clones, though not all of them. The table includes about 100,000 clones, over 85% detected once. The sample consisted of peripheral blood. Receptors were obtained from a man between 70 and 80 years old with acute or convalescent COVID-19. Each CDR3 is given with its conserved first and last residue. The order of the fields is J gene, V gene, D gene, clone size, CDR3 DNA, CDR3 protein. D genes are given only for firm matches. Clone sizes are given selectively: once, few, many, or a class where the clone is expanded.

TRBJ2-7 TRBV27 - - TGTGCCAGCAGTTTATCGCTAGGAAACCCCTACGAGCAGTACTTC CASSLSLGNPYEQYF
TRBJ2-5 TRBV24-1 TRBD1 - TGTGCCACCAGTGATTTTGGGCTTGGGGGACAGGGAGTAGAGACCCAGTACTTC CATSDFGLGGQGVETQYF
TRBJ2-3 TRBV2 - - TGTGCCAGCAGTCATGCAGATACGCAGTATTTT CASSHADTQYF
TRBJ1-5 TRBV4-1 - - TGCGCCAGCAGCAAAGGGGCTATACTCTCCCAGCCCCAGCATTTT CASSKGAILSQPQHF
TRBJ2-5 TRBV24-1 - - TGTGCCACCAGTGATTCCGGGGTTGAAGAGACCCAGTACTTC CATSDSGVEETQYF
TRBJ1-4 TRBV5-5 - few TGTGCCAGCAGCTTGTATAGCGAAAAACTGTTTTTT CASSLYSEKLFF
TRBJ2-2 TRBV24-1 - - TGTGCCACCAGTGATTTCTTCCAGGGCGACACCGGGGAGCTGTTTTTT CATSDFFQGDTGELFF
TRBJ1-4 TRBV19 - - TGTGCCACAGGGGCGGGAACTAATGAAAAACTGTTTTTT CATGAGTNEKLFF
TRBJ1-4 TRBV2 TRBD1 - TGTGCCAGCAGTGAGAGGGCTTACAGGGGGCTGATTGAAAAACTGTTTTTT CASSERAYRGLIEKLFF
TRBJ2-1 TRBV19 - - TGTGCCAGTAGTATGGGATCGGGGGGCGGTTGGTATGAGCAGTTCTTC CASSMGSGGGWYEQFF
TRBJ1-2 TRBV19 TRBD1 - TGTGCCAGTAGTCCACATGGACAGGGACCTAACTATGGCTACACCTTC CASSPHGQGPNYGYTF
TRBJ1-6 TRBV28 TRBD1 once TGTGCCAGCAGCAGAGGGGGACAGGGTACACCCCTCCACTTT CASSRGGQGTPLHF
TRBJ1-1 TRBV7-9 TRBD1 - TGTGCCAGCAGGGACAGGGGGAGGGACACTGAAGCTTTCTTT CASRDRGRDTEAFF
TRBJ1-1 TRBV20-1 - - TGCAGTGCTAGTGGAGTGAACACTGAAGCTTTCTTT CSASGVNTEAFF
TRBJ1-6 TRBV7-8 - - TGTGCCAGCAGCCATGGACAGATGTCACCCCTCCACTTT CASSHGQMSPLHF
TRBJ1-2 TRBV27 - - TGTGCCAGCAGTTTCGGGGGACCGCCCCGGAGCTACACCTTC CASSFGGPPRSYTF
TRBJ2-7 TRBV6-5 - - TGTGCCAGCAGCTACATAAGGTCAGGGGTTGAGCAGTACTTC CASSYIRSGVEQYF
TRBJ1-3 TRBV6-1 TRBD1 - TGTGCCAGCAGTCGGGGGACAGAGAGGAACACCATATATTTT CASSRGTERNTIYF
TRBJ2-2 TRBV10-2 TRBD1 - TGCGCCAGCCGGCAGGGGGCAAACACCGGGGAGCTGTTTTTT CASRQGANTGELFF
TRBJ1-6 TRBV27 - - TGTGCCAGCAGTATGGACAGTTCGAGCTCACCCCTCCACTTT CASSMDSSSSPLHF
TRBJ1-5 TRBV12-3/TRBV12-4 TRBD1 - TGTGCCAGCAGGACAGGGGAAGTGGAGCCCCAGCATTTT CASRTGEVEPQHF
TRBJ2-1 TRBV4-2 - - TGTGCCAGCAGCCAAGATTGGACAGTGGGGCTCAATGAGCAGTTCTTC CASSQDWTVGLNEQFF
TRBJ1-4 TRBV18 - - TGTGCCAGCTCCCTAAGTAGCGGAGCAACTAATGAAAAACTGTTTTTT CASSLSSGATNEKLFF
TRBJ2-1 TRBV6-5 - - TGTGCCAGCAGTTACGGGGCGGGGGCCTCCTACAATGAGCAGTTCTTC CASSYGAGASYNEQFF
TRBJ1-5 TRBV2 - - TGTGCCAGCAGTGAGCCCTATGACAGAATCAATCAGCCCCAGCATTTT CASSEPYDRINQPQHF
TRBJ2-7 TRBV6-5 - - TGTGCCAGCAGCGGTCACCTCTACGAGCAGTACTTC CASSGHLYEQYF
TRBJ2-1 TRBV18 - - TGTGCCAGCTCACCATTTAGGGCGGGGCGGTTAAGCTCCTACAATGAGCAGTTCTTC CASSPFRAGRLSSYNEQFF
TRBJ1-2 TRBV11-3 TRBD1 - TGTGCCAGCAGCTCTCGGACAGGGCCCTATGGCTACACCTTC CASSSRTGPYGYTF
TRBJ2-1 TRBV19 TRBD1 - TGTGCCAGTAGAACCGACAGGGCCTCCTACAATGAGCAGTTCTTC CASRTDRASYNEQFF
TRBJ1-2 TRBV13 - - TGTGCCAGCAGCTTGTGGAGGGCGGGTGGCTACACCTTC CASSLWRAGGYTF
TRBJ1-5 TRBV7-9 - - TGTGCCAGCAGCCGCCTTACAGGAACTCCCCAGCATTTT CASSRLTGTPQHF